These 23 T cell receptor beta chains were all obtained from the same sample, sequenced in a study of cytomegalovirus exposure and HLA in healthy donors (dated by TCRdb to 2015 to 2018). The library was built by means of the immunoSEQ multiplex PCR assay. A mixture of 60 forward primers for TCR Vbeta segments and 13 reverse primers for TCR Jbeta segments was used in the multiplex PCR. The immuneACCESS repertoire file appears here via TCRdb, limited to in-frame rearrangements. These files lack a portion of the clones; in checked studies, under half of the deficit traces to unresolved V genes, and the cause of the others is not known. The sample profile shows over 150,000 clones; 70% to 90% of them were found once. The top ten clonotypes cover about 2.2% of the sample. The sample comprised PBMCs. Receptors originate from a woman aged 30 to 39 in good health and CMV-seronegative.

The V and J genes are TRBV9 and TRBJ1-6; possibly TRBD1 for D (5 bases). Germline-derived CDR1 and CDR2 are SGDLS and YYNGEE. With 3 bases removed from V and 9 bases from J, the gap between germline ends came to 13 bases. CDR3 length: 14 residues. DNA of the CDR3: TGTGCCAGCAGCGGGGGGACTTTTATTTCACCCCTCCACTTT. This encodes CASSGGTFISPLHF.

V and J are TRBV19 and TRBJ2-7; TRBD2 aligns across 11 bases. J was trimmed by 3 bases and V by 5 bases; bases with no gene match: 3. The CDR3 runs 14 residues. CDR1 is LNHDA and CDR2 is SQIVND in the germline V gene (reference sequence). CDR3 coding DNA: TGTGCCAGTAGTCCGGGACTAGCGGACTACGAGCAGTACTTC. This sequence encodes CASSPGLADYEQYF. Using reference TRBV19 and TRBJ2-7 for the parts outside the CDR3, the full variable domain is DGGITQSPKYLFRKEGQNVTLSCEQNLNHDAMYWYRQDPGQGLRLIYYSQIVNDFQKGDIAEGYSVSREKKESFPLTVTSAQKNPTAFYLCASSPGLADYEQYFGPGTRLTVT.

This chain joins TRBV10-3 and TRBJ1-2, with TRBD1 matching 12 bases. The CDR3 runs to 14 residues. The V gene's germline CDR1 is ENHRY and CDR2 SYGVKD. The V segment lost 7 bases and the J segment 7 bases; nucleotides outside the gene matches: 7. The CDR3 DNA follows: TGTGCCATCAATTCGGGACAGGGGGCGAGTGGCTACACCTTC. Translated: CAINSGQGASGYTF.

The chain is built from TRBV18 and TRBJ2-1; 7 bases align to TRBD2. The CDR3 consists of 16 residues. Germline lookup yields CDR1 KGHSH and CDR2 LQKENI. The V and J ends lost 0 bases and 0 bases, in that order; junction bases with no gene match: 2. The CDR3 DNA sequence: TGTGCCAGCTCACCACCGGGGGGGAGCTCCTACAATGAGCAGTTCTTC. It translates to CASSPPGGSSYNEQFF.

The chain has TRBV28 and TRBJ1-4; D possibly corresponds to TRBD1 (6 bases). The CDR3 consists of 14 residues. Germline V gene sequence: CDR1 MDHEN, CDR2 SYDVKM. The germline V and J ends were trimmed by 3 bases and 5 bases, with 10 bases remaining between them. The CDR3 loop is CASSLDRINEKLFF. The CDR3 DNA sequence: TGTGCCAGCAGTTTGGACAGAATAAATGAAAAACTGTTTTTT. The full variable domain, rest sourced from reference TRBV28 and TRBJ1-4, is DVKVTQSSRYLVKRTGEKVFLECVQDMDHENMFWYRQDPGLGLRLIYFSYDVKMKEKGDIPEGYSVSREKKERFSLILESASTNQTSMYLCASSLDRINEKLFFGSGTQLSVL.

The V and J genes are TRBV1 and TRBJ2-5; the table's D call, TRBD2, was not checked against the DNA. TRBV1 is a documented pseudogene. This CDR3 comprises 18 residues. CDR3 region: CTSSQHIPSGVYQETQYF. The CDR3 DNA follows: TGCACCAGCAGCCAACATATCCCCTCGGGGGTTTACCAAGAGACCCAGTACTTC.

A few counts support this clone. The chain employs TRBV15 and TRBJ2-7, with D maybe TRBD2 (6 bases). The germline CDR1 and CDR2 sequences are LNHNV and YYDKDF (reference sequence). The V end lost 2 bases, the J end lost 3 bases, and 8 bases lay between the germline ends. CDR3 length: 13 amino acids. The CDR3 bases are TGTGCCACCAGCAGACTGACTAGCTACGAGCAGTACTTC. This gives the protein CATSRLTSYEQYF.

The genes are TRBV19 and TRBJ2-7; TRBD1 aligns across 8 bases. The CDR3 covers 12 residues. V was pared by 7 bases and J by 6 bases, with 5 bases of the junction left unmatched. Per germline, CDR1 LNHDA and CDR2 SQIVND (reference sequence). This CDR3 reads CASTTGGGEQYF. The CDR3, as DNA: TGTGCCAGTACTACAGGGGGAGGCGAGCAGTACTTC.

The V gene is TRBV5-1, the J gene TRBJ2-7; a possible D gene is TRBD2 (5 bases). Germline values: CDR1 SGHRS, CDR2 YFSETQ. V lost 4 bases, J lost 6 bases, and 20 bases lay in between. The CDR3 runs 15 residues. The CDR3 DNA reads TGCGCCAGCAGCCCGGGGAACAGCCCTGTTTCCGAGCAGTACTTC. It specifies CASSPGNSPVSEQYF.

This chain connects TRBV27 to TRBJ2-7; 10 positions agree with TRBD2. V shed 2 bases, J shed 6 bases, and the junction held 7 bases outside the gene matches. This CDR3 spans 15 amino acids. Germline V gives CDR1 MNHEY, CDR2 SMNVEV (reference sequence). Here the CDR3 reads CASSLQTAGGGEQYF. Here the CDR3 DNA reads TGTGCCAGCAGTTTACAGACAGCGGGGGGGGGCGAGCAGTACTTC.

The gene calls are TRBV2 and TRBJ1-2; D may be TRBD1 (5 bases). The CDR3 sequence is 16 residues long. Trimming took 8 bases from V and 1 from J, leaving 20 bases between them. Germline V gene sequence: CDR1 SNHLY, CDR2 FYNNEI. The CDR3 spells CASDASQGTYNYGYTF. The CDR3 bases are TGTGCCAGCGATGCATCCCAGGGAACGTATAACTATGGCTACACCTTC. The complete variable domain, with remaining parts taken from reference TRBV2 and TRBJ1-2, reads EPEVTQTPSHQVTQMGQEVILRCVPISNHLYFYWYRQILGQKVEFLVSFYNNEISEKSEIFDDQFSVERPDGSNFTLKIRSTKLEDSAMYFCASDASQGTYNYGYTFGSGTRLTVV.

This chain joins TRBV30 and TRBJ1-1; TRBD1 might be the D (6 bases). V lost 3 bases, J lost 8 bases, and 19 bases lay in between. The CDR3 sequence is 14 residues long. The germline V gene encodes CDR1 GTSNPN and CDR2 SVGIG (reference sequence). The CDR3 is CAWRRGYRASEAFF. CDR3 nucleotides: TGTGCCTGGAGGAGGGGATACAGGGCCTCCGAAGCTTTCTTT.

The chain is built from TRBV4-3 and TRBJ2-6; 10 bases match TRBD1. The CDR3 has 20 amino acids. The junction had 8 bases not matched to a gene; V was cut back by 0 bases and J by 0 bases. CDR1 is LGHNA and CDR2 is YSLEER in the germline V gene. CDR3 amino acids: CASSQDQGQGPLSGANVLTF. The DNA of the CDR3 is TGCGCCAGCAGCCAAGATCAGGGACAGGGGCCCCTCTCTGGGGCCAACGTCCTGACTTTC.

The chain carries TRBV2 and TRBJ1-4; 9 nucleotides agree with TRBD1. CDR1 is SNHLY and CDR2 is FYNNEI in the germline V gene. This CDR3 is 14 amino acids long. The ends lost 5 bases at V and 8 bases at J; junction bases unmatched: 6. The CDR3 loop is CASSPQGAREKLFF. CDR3 nucleotide sequence: TGTGCCAGCAGTCCACAGGGGGCCCGGGAAAAACTGTTTTTT.

This clone was counted only a few times. This sequence joins TRBV5-1 and TRBJ2-1; 9 bases agree with TRBD2. The V gene end was trimmed by 7 bases and the J gene end by 6 bases; junction bases not matched to a gene: 8. Germline CDR1 reads SGHRS; CDR2 reads YFSETQ. This CDR3 is 14 amino acids long. CDR3 bases: TGCGCCAGCCATGGAGGACTAGCGAGCAATGAGCAGTTCTTC. Translated: CASHGGLASNEQFF. The full variable domain, completed using reference TRBV5-1 and TRBJ2-1, is KAGVTQTPRYLIKTRGQQVTLSCSPISGHRSVSWYQQTPGQGLQFLFEYFSETQRNKGNFPGRFSGRQFSNSRSEMNVSTLELGDSALYLCASHGGLASNEQFFGPGTRLTVL.

On this clone: Within the sample, other DNA sequences also encode this same CDR3. The rearrangement links TRBV28 to TRBJ2-7; 8 bases fit TRBD2. Germline CDR1 is MDHEN and CDR2 is SYDVKM. V was pared by 2 bases and J by 2 bases, with 5 bases of the junction left unmatched. This CDR3 has 15 amino acids. The CDR3 region is CASSLQAGATYEQYF. In nucleotides, the CDR3 is TGTGCCAGCAGTTTACAAGCGGGAGCGACCTACGAGCAGTACTTC.

Of note for this clone: An end of the junction does not agree with germline; a read error may underlie this. V usage is TRBV7-2 and J usage is TRBJ2-7, with 7 nucleotides matching TRBD1. CDR3 length: 16 residues. Germline V gene sequence: CDR1 SGHTA, CDR2 FQGNSA. The CDR3 DNA is TGTGCCAGCAGCCTAGCACCTCGACAGGGCCCTCGGGAGCAGTACTTC. This gives the protein CASSLAPRQGPREQYF.

This clone showed up just a few times. V gene TRBV7-2 combines with J gene TRBJ2-1, with 7 bases lining up with TRBD1. The CDR3 has 14 amino acids. J gave up 10 bases and V 2 bases, and 8 bases lay outside the gene matches. Per the germline V gene, CDR1 is SGHTA and CDR2 is FQGNSA. The CDR3 DNA reads TGTGCCAGCAGCTTAAGTCGACAGGGCGGAGAGCAGTTCTTC. Its protein product is CASSLSRQGGEQFF.

This clone was seen only once. The J gene is TRBJ2-7, the V gene TRBV19; 11 nucleotides match TRBD1. Germline lookup yields CDR1 LNHDA and CDR2 SQIVND (reference sequence). This CDR3 spans 14 amino acids. J gave up 3 bases and V 3 bases, and 1 base lay outside the gene matches. CDR3 region: CASSIGTGGYEQYF. The CDR3 DNA is TGTGCCAGTAGTATTGGGACAGGGGGCTACGAGCAGTACTTC.

The chain joins TRBV7-2 to TRBJ1-6; the D is unclear. Germline CDR1 and CDR2: SGHTA and FQGNSA. V was trimmed by 2 bases and J by 7 bases, leaving 12 bases between them. CDR3 size: 15 residues. The CDR3 region has the DNA TGTGCCAGCAGCTTATTACAGAGCAGCAATTCACCCCTCCACTTT. Its translation: CASSLLQSSNSPLHF.

V and J are TRBV14 and TRBJ1-4; D is unresolved. V lost 0 bases to trimming and J lost 4 bases, with 12 bases between them. In germline, CDR1 is SGHDN, CDR2 FVKESK. This CDR3 has 16 residues. The CDR3 protein is CASSQDGQAHNEKLFF. CDR3 in DNA: TGTGCCAGCAGCCAAGATGGCCAGGCTCATAATGAAAAACTGTTTTTT.

The chain is built from TRBV2 and TRBJ2-1; no clear D gene. The CDR3 sequence is 11 residues long. V lost 4 bases, J lost 6 bases, and 4 bases lay in between. CDR1 is SNHLY and CDR2 is FYNNEI in the germline V gene. The CDR3 region is CASSASNEQFF. For the CDR3, the DNA is TGTGCCAGCAGTGCCAGCAATGAGCAGTTCTTC.

The gene calls are TRBV19 and TRBJ2-7; 10 nucleotides align to TRBD1. V was pared by 1 base and J by 3 bases, with 9 bases of the junction left unmatched. The germline V gene encodes CDR1 LNHDA and CDR2 SQIVND (reference sequence). CDR3 length: 17 amino acids. The CDR3 loop reads CASSIGKGQGQDYEQYF. The CDR3 DNA is TGTGCCAGTAGTATAGGGAAGGGACAGGGGCAAGACTACGAGCAGTACTTC.